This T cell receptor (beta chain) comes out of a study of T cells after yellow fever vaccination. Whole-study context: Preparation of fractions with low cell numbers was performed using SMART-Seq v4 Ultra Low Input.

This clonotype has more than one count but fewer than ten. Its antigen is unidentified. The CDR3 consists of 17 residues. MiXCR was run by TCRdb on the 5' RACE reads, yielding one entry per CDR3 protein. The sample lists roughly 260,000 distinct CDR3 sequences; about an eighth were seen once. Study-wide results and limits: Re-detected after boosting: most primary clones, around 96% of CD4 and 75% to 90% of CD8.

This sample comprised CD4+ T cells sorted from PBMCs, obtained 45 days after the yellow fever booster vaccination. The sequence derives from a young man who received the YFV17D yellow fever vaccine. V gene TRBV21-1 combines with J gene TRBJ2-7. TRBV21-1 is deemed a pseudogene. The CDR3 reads CASSSNKGLARSYEQYF. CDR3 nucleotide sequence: TGTGCCAGCAGCTCGAATAAAGGCCTAGCGAGATCCTACGAGCAGTACTTC.